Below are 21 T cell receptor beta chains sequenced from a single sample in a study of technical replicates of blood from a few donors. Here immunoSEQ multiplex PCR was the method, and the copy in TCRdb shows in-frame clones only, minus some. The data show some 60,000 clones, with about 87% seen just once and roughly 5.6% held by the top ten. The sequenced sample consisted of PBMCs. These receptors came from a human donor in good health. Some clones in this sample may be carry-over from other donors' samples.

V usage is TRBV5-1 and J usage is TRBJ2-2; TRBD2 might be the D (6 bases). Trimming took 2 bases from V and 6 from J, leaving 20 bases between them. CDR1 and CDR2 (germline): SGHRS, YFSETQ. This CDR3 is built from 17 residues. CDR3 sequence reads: CASSFSSPELAPGELFF. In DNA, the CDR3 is TGCGCCAGCAGCTTCTCTTCTCCGGAACTAGCCCCCGGGGAGCTGTTTTTT.

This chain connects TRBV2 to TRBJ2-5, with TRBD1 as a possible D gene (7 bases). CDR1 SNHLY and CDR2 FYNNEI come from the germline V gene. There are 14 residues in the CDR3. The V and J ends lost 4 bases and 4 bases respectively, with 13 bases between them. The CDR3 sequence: CASSVRGDLETQYF. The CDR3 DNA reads TGTGCCAGCAGTGTCAGGGGGGATTTAGAGACCCAGTACTTC. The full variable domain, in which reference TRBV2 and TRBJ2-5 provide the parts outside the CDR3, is EPEVTQTPSHQVTQMGQEVILRCVPISNHLYFYWYRQILGQKVEFLVSFYNNEISEKSEIFDDQFSVERPDGSNFTLKIRSTKLEDSAMYFCASSVRGDLETQYFGPGTRLLVL.

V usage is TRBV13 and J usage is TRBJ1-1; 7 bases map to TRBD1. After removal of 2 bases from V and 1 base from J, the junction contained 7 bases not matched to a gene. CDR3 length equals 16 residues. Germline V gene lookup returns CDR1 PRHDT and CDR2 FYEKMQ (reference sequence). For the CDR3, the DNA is TGTGCCAGCAGCTTAAAAACGGGGACAGCGAACACTGAAGCTTTCTTT. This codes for CASSLKTGTANTEAFF.

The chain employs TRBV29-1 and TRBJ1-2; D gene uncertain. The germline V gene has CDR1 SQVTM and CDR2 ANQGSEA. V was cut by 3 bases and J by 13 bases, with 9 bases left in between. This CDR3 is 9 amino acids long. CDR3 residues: CSVERPATF. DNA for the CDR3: TGCAGCGTTGAGAGGCCCGCCACCTTC. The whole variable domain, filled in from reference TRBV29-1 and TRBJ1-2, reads SAVISQKPSRDICQRGTSLTIQCQVDSQVTMMFWYRQQPGQSLTLIATANQGSEATYESGFVIDKFPISRPNLTFSTLTVSNMSPEDSSIYLCSVERPATFGSGTRLTVV.

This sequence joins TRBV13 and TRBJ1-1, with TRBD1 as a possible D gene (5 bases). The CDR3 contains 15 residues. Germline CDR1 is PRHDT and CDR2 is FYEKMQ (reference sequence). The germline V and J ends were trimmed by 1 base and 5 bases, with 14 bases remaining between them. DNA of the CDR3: TGTGCCAGCAGCTTAGAGGGCGGGGGTGATACTGAAGCTTTCTTT. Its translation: CASSLEGGGDTEAFF.

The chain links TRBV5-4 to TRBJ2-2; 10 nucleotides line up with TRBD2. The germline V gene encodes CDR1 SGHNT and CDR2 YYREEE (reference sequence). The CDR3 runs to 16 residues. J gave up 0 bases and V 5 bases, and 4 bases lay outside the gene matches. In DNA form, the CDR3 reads TGTGCCAGCAGTCGTACTAGCGGGGCGAACACCGGGGAGCTGTTTTTT. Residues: CASSRTSGANTGELFF.

The CDR3, as DNA: TGTGCCAGCAGTCTCACTGGGACTAGCGGGGGGGAGCAGTACTTC. This codes for CASSLTGTSGGEQYF. The chain recombines TRBV27 with TRBJ2-7; TRBD2 matches 15 bases. The CDR3 length is 15 residues. Trimming at V came to 5 bases and at J to 7 bases, leaving 6 bases not matched to a gene. Germline assignment: CDR1 MNHEY and CDR2 SMNVEV (reference sequence).

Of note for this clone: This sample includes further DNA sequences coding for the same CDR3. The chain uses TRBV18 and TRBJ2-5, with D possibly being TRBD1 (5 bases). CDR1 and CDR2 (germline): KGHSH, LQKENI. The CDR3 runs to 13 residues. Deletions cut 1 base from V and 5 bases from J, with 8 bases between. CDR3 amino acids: CASSPLQGETQYF. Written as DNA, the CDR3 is TGTGCCAGCTCACCACTGCAGGGCGAGACCCAGTACTTC.

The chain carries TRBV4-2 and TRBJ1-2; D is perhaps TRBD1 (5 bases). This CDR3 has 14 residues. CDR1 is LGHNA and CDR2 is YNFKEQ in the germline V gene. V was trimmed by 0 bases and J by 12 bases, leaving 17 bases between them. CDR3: CASSQDEETDMHTF. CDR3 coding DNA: TGTGCCAGCAGCCAAGATGAAGAGACGGACATGCACACCTTC.

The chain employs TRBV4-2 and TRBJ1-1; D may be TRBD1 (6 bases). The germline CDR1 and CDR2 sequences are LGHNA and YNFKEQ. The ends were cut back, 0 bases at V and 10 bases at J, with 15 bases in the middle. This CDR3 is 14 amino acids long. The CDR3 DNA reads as TGTGCCAGCAGCCAAGATTTGGGGGCGCAAGGAGCTTTCTTT. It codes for CASSQDLGAQGAFF.

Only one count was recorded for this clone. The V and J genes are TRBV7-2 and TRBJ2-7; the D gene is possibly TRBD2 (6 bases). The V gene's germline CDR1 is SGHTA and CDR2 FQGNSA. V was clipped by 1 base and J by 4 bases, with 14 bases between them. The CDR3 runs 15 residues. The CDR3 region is CASSLEDSGRYEQYF. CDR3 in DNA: TGTGCCAGCAGCTTAGAGGATAGCGGCCGATACGAGCAGTACTTC.

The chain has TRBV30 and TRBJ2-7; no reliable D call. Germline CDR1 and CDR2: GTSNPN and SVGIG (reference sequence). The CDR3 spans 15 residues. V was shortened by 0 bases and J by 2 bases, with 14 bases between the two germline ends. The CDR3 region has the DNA TGTGCCTGGAGTGTTCAGGAACGAATTACCTACGAGCAGTACTTC. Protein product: CAWSVQERITYEQYF.

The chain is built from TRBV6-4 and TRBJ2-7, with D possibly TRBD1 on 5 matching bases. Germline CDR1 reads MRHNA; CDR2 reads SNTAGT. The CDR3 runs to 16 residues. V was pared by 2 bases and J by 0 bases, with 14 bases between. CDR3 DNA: TGTGCCAGCAGTGACGCTAAGACAGACCTCTCCTACGAGCAGTACTTC. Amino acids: CASSDAKTDLSYEQYF.

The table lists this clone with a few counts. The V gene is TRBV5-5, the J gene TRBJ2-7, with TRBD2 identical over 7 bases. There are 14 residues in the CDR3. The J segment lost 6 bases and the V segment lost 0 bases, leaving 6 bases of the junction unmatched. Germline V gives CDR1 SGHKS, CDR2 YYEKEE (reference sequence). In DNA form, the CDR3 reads TGTGCCAGCAGCTTGGCGGGCAGGGAGGGCGAGCAGTACTTC. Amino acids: CASSLAGREGEQYF.

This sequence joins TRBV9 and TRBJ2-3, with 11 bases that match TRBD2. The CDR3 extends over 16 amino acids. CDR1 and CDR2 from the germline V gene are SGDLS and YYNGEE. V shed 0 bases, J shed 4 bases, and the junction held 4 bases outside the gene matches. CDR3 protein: CASSVASGGLADTQYF. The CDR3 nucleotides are TGTGCCAGCAGCGTAGCTAGCGGGGGGTTGGCAGATACGCAGTATTTT.

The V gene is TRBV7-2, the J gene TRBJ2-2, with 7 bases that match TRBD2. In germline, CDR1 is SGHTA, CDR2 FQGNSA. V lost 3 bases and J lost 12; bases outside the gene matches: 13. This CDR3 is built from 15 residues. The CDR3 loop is CASSLGGRGFEKLFF. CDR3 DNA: TGTGCCAGCAGCTTGGGAGGGAGGGGCTTTGAGAAGCTGTTTTTT.

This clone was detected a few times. CDR3 residues: CASLSIRRTEAFF. CDR3 DNA: TGTGCCAGCTTATCAATCAGGAGGACTGAAGCTTTCTTT. V gene TRBV6-5 combines with J gene TRBJ1-1; D call uncertain. The CDR3 loop spans 13 amino acids. Germline CDR1 is MNHEY and CDR2 is SVGAGI. Trimming removed 8 bases from V and 5 bases from J, with 15 bases in between.

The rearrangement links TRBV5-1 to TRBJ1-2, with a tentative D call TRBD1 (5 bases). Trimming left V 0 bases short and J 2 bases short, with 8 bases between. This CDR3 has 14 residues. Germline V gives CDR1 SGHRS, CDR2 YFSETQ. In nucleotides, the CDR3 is TGCGCCAGCAGCTTGGGGGGGGTGAACTATGGCTACACCTTC. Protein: CASSLGGVNYGYTF.

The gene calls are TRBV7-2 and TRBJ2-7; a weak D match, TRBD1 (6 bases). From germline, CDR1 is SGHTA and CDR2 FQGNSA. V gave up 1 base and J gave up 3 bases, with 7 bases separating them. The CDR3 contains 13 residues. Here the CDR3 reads CASSLGRGYEQYF. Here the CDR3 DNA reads TGTGCCAGCAGCTTAGGCAGGGGCTACGAGCAGTACTTC.

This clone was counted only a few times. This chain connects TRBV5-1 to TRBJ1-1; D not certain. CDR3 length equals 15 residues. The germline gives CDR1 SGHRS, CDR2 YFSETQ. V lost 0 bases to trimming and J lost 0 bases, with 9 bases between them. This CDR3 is CASSLGRSMNTEAFF. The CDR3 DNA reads TGCGCCAGCAGCTTGGGGCGGAGCATGAACACTGAAGCTTTCTTT.

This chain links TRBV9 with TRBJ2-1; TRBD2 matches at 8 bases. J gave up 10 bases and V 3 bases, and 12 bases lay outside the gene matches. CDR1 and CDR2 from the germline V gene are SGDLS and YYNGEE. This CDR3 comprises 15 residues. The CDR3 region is CASSASSGHNYEQFF. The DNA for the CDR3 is TGTGCCAGCAGCGCCTCTAGCGGGCATAATTACGAGCAGTTCTTC.